The clone carrying this T cell receptor beta chain was seen a handful of times. What it binds is not known. This record comes from a study of CXCR4 blockade with PD-1 therapy in pancreatic cancer. Some clones are missing from TCRdb's copy, which holds only in-frame ones; the method was immunoSEQ multiplex PCR. The sample consists of approximately 780 clones, 50% of them appearing once. The study's findings and limits: Survival did not correlate with tumor clonality, which averaged approximately 0.15 versus 0.05. Frequent tumor clones were encoded by many distinct rearrangements, suggesting shared antigens. Only TCRbeta chains were sequenced here.

The CDR3 has 15 amino acids. The V and J ends lost 2 bases and 6 bases, in that order; junction bases with no gene match: 7. Germline lookup yields CDR1 MNHGY and CDR2 SAAAGT. The clonotype originates from a human donor with pancreatic ductal adenocarcinoma. Source material: tumor tissue. The chain recombines TRBV6-8 with TRBJ2-7; 10 positions agree with TRBD2. The CDR3 loop reads CASSYGASGRVEQYF. The CDR3 DNA follows: TGTGCCAGCAGTTACGGGGCTAGCGGGAGAGTCGAGCAGTACTTC.